This T cell receptor beta chain was retrieved from a study of blood T cell repertoires in COVID-19. For the study at large: Samples taken during acute and convalescent COVID-19 were collected in the United States, Italy and Spain.

Assay: immunoSEQ multiplex PCR; the TCRdb copy retains only in-frame clones and omits some. The sample has 120,000 to 150,000 clones; roughly 90% are singletons. This CDR3 spans 15 amino acids. V lost 2 bases, J lost 3 bases, and 4 bases stayed unmatched. The germline V gene has CDR1 MNHEY and CDR2 SVGAGI. The sequence was collected from a woman aged 25-40 years with acute COVID-19. This sequence joins TRBV6-5 and TRBJ2-1; TRBD2 aligns across 7 bases. The sequencing sample was made of PBMCs or T cells enriched from blood (not recorded which). In DNA form, the CDR3 reads TGTGCCAGCAGTTACGCCGGGACTAACTACAATGAGCAGTTCTTC. It translates to CASSYAGTNYNEQFF.